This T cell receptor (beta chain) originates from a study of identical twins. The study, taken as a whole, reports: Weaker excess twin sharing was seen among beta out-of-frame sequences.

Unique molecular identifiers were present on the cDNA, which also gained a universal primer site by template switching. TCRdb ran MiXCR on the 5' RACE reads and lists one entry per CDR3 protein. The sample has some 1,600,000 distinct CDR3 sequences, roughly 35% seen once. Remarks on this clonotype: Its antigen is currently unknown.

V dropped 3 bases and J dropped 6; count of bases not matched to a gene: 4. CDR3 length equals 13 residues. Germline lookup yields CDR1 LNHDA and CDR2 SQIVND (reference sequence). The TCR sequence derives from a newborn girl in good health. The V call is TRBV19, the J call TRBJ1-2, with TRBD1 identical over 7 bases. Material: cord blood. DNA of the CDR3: TGTGCCAGTAGTATTGCCAGGGGGAATGGCTACACCTTC. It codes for CASSIARGNGYTF.